This T cell receptor beta chain was identified during a study of shared clonotypes between healthy human individuals. Overall study findings and caveats: Naive subsets generally exceeded memory subsets in estimated richness.

Only CD45RO-negative cells positively selected for CCR7 counted as naive CD8 cells, so terminally differentiated effector memory CD45RA+ cells were excluded. Repertoires were generated with immunoSEQ multiplex PCR, while TCRdb's copy carries only in-frame clones and drops some. The data hold approximately 2,000,000 clones, with approximately 92% observed a single time. This clone has only one observation. The antigen remains undetermined. This TCR was recovered from a man between 18 and 29 years old in good health. Some clones in this sample may be carry-over from other donors' samples. The sequenced material came from naive CD8+ T cells from PBMCs.

The CDR3 DNA is TGTGCCAGCAGTCGCGGGACTAGCGGAAACATTCAGTACTTC. Residues: CASSRGTSGNIQYF. The chain combines TRBV27 with TRBJ2-4; 11 nucleotides match TRBD2. V lost 5 bases, J lost 6 bases, and 3 bases stayed unmatched. The CDR3 totals 14 residues. CDR1 and CDR2 from the germline V gene are MNHEY and SMNVEV (reference sequence).